This TCR beta chain was identified in a study of blood T cell repertoires in COVID-19. In the study overall: Some COVID-19 samples were acute and others convalescent; all came from the United States, Italy and Spain. The analysed material was cDNA or gDNA that came from T cells, B-cell-depleted T cells, or PBMCs.

As originally analysed: The assay estimated nucleated cells by amplifying reference gene primers. This table comes from immunoSEQ multiplex PCR, and its TCRdb copy is limited to in-frame clones, with some not included. V, J and clone size derive from that table, while D and trimming were established from the DNA sequence. The table records some 100,000 clones, 65% to 85% of them present only once. Germline V gene data show CDR1 as SGDLS and CDR2 as YYNGEE. The V end lost 0 bases, the J end lost 1 base, and 10 bases lay between the germline ends. This CDR3 has 15 residues. This receptor was identified in an elderly man with active or convalescent COVID-19. This chain joins TRBV9 and TRBJ1-1; D gene uncertain. The sequencing input was peripheral blood. CDR3 sequence reads: CASSVAPSWNTEAFF. The CDR3 bases are TGTGCCAGCAGCGTAGCCCCCTCTTGGAACACTGAAGCTTTCTTT.